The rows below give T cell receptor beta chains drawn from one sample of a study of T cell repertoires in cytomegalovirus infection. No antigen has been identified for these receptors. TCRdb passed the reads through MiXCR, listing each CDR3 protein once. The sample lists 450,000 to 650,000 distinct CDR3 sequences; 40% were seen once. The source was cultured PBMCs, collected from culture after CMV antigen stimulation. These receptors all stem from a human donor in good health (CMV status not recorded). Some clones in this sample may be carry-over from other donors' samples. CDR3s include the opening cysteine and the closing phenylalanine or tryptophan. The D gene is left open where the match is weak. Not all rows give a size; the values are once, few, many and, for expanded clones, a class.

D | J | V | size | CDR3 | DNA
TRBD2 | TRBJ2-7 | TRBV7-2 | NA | CASSKLAGGQIGYEQYF | TGTGCCAGCAGCAAACTAGCGGGGGGGCAGATCGGATACGAGCAGTACTTC
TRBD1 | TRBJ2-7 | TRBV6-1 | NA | CASSEGTGFSWYEQYF | TGTGCCAGCAGTGAAGGGACAGGGTTTTCGTGGTACGAGCAGTACTTC
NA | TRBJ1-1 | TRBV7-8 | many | CASSLGMAGNTEAFF | TGTGCCAGCAGCTTAGGCATGGCAGGGAACACTGAAGCTTTCTTT
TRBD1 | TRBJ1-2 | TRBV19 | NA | CASSIVATGPNYGYTF | TGTGCCAGTAGTATAGTAGCGACAGGGCCTAACTATGGCTACACCTTC
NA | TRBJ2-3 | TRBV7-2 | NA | CASSPAGSPAYF | TGTGCCAGCAGCCCCGCTGGGTCTCCGGCGTATTTT
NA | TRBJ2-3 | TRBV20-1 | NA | CSARRGNTDTQYF | TGCAGTGCTAGAAGAGGGAACACAGATACGCAGTATTTT
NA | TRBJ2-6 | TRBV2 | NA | CASRDGSGANVLTF | TGTGCCAGCAGGGACGGCTCTGGGGCCAACGTCCTGACTTTC
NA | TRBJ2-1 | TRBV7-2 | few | CASSLSVTPYNEQFF | TGTGCCAGCAGCTTATCGGTTACTCCCTACAATGAGCAGTTCTTC
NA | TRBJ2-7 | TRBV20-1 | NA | CSARTRQVRYEQYF | TGCAGTGCGAGGACCCGACAGGTTCGCTACGAGCAGTACTTC
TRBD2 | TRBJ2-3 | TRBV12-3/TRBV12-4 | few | CASSASRLAGTDTQYF | TGTGCCAGCAGTGCCAGTCGACTAGCTGGCACAGATACGCAGTATTTT
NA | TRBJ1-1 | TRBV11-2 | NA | CASSLVFTVNTEAFF | TGTGCCAGCAGCTTAGTGTTTACAGTGAACACTGAAGCTTTCTTT
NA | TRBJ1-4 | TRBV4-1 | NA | CASSQSSPIYATNEKLFF | TGCGCCAGCAGCCAATCATCCCCGATTTATGCAACTAATGAAAAACTGTTTTTT
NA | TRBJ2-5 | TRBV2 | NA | CARRSQAGGTQYF | TGTGCCCGGCGGAGCCAGGCAGGTGGGACCCAGTACTTC
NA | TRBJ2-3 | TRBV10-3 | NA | CAISEGEGSFTDTQYF | TGTGCCATCAGTGAGGGAGAGGGGAGTTTTACAGATACGCAGTATTTT
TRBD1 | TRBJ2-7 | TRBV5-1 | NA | CASSLGRGLRNPYEQYF | TGCGCCAGCAGCTTGGGCAGGGGGCTCCGTAACCCCTACGAGCAGTACTTC
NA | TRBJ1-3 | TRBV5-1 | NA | CASSSPDSGNTIYF | TGCGCCAGCAGCTCCCCGGACTCTGGAAACACCATATATTTT
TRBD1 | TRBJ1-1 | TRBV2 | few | CASSGDRGRWGTEAFF | TGTGCCAGCAGTGGGGACAGGGGGCGCTGGGGCACTGAAGCTTTCTTT
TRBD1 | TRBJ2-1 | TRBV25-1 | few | CASSESTGGTYNEQFF | TGTGCCAGCAGTGAATCGACAGGGGGTACCTACAATGAGCAGTTCTTC
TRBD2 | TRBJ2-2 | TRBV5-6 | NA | CASSFLLAGVTGELFF | TGTGCCAGCAGCTTTCTACTAGCGGGAGTCACCGGGGAGCTGTTTTTT
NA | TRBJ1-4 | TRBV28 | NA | CASSRGGAGENEKLFF | TGTGCCAGCAGCCGGGGGGGAGCCGGGGAAAATGAAAAACTGTTTTTT
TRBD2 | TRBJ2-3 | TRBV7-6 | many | CASTTASGKNPDTQYF | TGTGCCAGCACCACCGCTAGCGGGAAAAACCCAGATACGCAGTATTTT
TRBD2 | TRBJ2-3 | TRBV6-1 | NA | CASSTSGLTDTQYF | TGTGCCAGCAGCACTAGCGGGCTCACAGATACGCAGTATTTT
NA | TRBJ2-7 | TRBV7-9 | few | CASSQEGGMGSYEQYF | TGTGCCAGCAGCCAGGAGGGGGGGATGGGGTCCTACGAGCAGTACTTC
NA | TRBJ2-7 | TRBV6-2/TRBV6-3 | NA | CASSSQGKQYF | TGTGCCAGCAGTTCCCAGGGTAAGCAGTACTTC
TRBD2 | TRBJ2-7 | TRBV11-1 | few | CASSLEDGTRQYF | TGTGCCAGCAGCTTAGAGGACGGGACTAGGCAGTACTTC
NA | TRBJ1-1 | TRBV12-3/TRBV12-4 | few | CASSLRQREAFF | TGTGCCAGCAGTCTAAGACAGCGTGAAGCTTTCTTT
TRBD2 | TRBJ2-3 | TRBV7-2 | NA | CASSHGLAGRSDTQYF | TGTGCCAGCAGCCACGGACTAGCGGGTCGGTCAGATACGCAGTATTTT
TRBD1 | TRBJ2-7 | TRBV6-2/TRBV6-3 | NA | CASRGQGAHEQYF | TGTGCCAGCAGGGGACAGGGGGCCCACGAGCAGTACTTC
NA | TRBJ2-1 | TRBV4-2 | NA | CASSQDSPLGSNYNEQFF | TGTGCCAGCAGCCAAGATAGTCCTTTGGGATCCAACTACAATGAGCAGTTCTTC
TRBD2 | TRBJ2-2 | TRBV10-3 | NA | CAILGLASGELFF | TGTGCCATCCTAGGACTAGCATCCGGGGAGCTGTTTTTT